This TCR beta chain was captured by sequencing in a study of CD8 T cells in Susac syndrome. CDR1 and CDR2 (germline): SGHVS, FQNEAQ. The CDR3 extends over 16 amino acids. Concerning this clonotype: The junction departs from the called germline gene at one end, perhaps through a read error.

The CD8+ and CD4+ T cells were negatively isolated, with the TEMRA cells enriched by FACS. It was with random hexamers that about 0.45 to 1 ug RNA was reverse transcribed. The CDR3 of TCR beta was amplified by immunoSEQ multiplex PCR across 54 Vbeta and 13 Jbeta. Using its own MiXCR run on the immunoSEQ multiplex PCR reads, TCRdb lists one record per CDR3 protein. The sample has about 66,000 distinct CDR3 sequences, over 85% seen once. This receptor was obtained from a human donor with multiple sclerosis. V usage is TRBV7-8 and J usage is TRBJ1-6; TRBD1 agrees at 7 bases. Sequences were obtained from CD8+ T cells from PBMCs. The CDR3 loop is CASSFTGEDYKSPLHF. The CDR3 DNA reads as TGTGCCAGCAGCTTCACAGGGGAGGACTATAAATCACCCCTCCACTTT.